This T cell receptor (beta chain) was sequenced for a study of blood T cell repertoires in COVID-19. Overall study context: Spain, Italy and the United States supplied samples that represented acute and convalescent COVID-19.

The sample holds a few counts of this clone. The trim removed 2 bases at V and 7 bases at J, leaving 5 bases unmatched. CDR1 is MDHEN and CDR2 is SYDVKM in the germline V gene. The CDR3 runs to 14 residues. Source study methods: Nucleated cell number was recorded as an estimate derived from reference gene primer amplification. TCRdb's copy holds only in-frame clones and misses some; the assay was immunoSEQ multiplex PCR. The V and J calls and clone size are taken from that table; D and trimming were inferred from the DNA. The sample records approximately 26,000 clones, approximately 80% being singletons.

Material for sequencing was peripheral blood. The sequence derives from a man older than 75 with active or convalescent COVID-19. This chain links TRBV28 with TRBJ1-2, with 9 bases matching TRBD1. In nucleotides, the CDR3 is TGTGCCAGCAGTTTAACAGGGGGCGATCGTGGCTACACCTTC. Protein product: CASSLTGGDRGYTF.